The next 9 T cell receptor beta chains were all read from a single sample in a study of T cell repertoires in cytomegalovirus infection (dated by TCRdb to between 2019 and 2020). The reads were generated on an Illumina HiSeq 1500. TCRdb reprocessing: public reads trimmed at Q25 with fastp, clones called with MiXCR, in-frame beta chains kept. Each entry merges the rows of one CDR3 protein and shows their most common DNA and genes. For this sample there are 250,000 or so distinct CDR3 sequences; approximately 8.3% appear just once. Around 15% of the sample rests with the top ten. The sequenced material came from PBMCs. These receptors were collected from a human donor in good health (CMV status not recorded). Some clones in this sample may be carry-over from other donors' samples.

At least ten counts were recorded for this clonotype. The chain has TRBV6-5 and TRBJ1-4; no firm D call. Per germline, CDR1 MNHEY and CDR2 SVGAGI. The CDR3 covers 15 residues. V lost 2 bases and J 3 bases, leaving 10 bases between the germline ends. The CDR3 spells CASSYAGRANEKLFF. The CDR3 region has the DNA TGTGCCAGCAGTTACGCTGGGAGGGCTAATGAAAAACTGTTTTTT.

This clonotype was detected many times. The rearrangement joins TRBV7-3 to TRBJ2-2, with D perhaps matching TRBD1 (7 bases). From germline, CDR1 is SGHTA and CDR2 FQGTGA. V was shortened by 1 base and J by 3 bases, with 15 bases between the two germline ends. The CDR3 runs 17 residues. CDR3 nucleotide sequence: TGTGCCAGCAGCTTAAACTCTCCCAGGGGGGACACCGGGGAGCTGTTTTTT. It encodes CASSLNSPRGDTGELFF.

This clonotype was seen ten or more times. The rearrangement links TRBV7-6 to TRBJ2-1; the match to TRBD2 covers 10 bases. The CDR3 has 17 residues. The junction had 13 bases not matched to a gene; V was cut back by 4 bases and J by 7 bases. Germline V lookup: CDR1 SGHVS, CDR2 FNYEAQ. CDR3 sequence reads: CASSSAGGGLGWNEQFF. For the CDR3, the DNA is TGTGCCAGCAGCTCAGCGGGGGGGGGCCTGGGTTGGAATGAGCAGTTCTTC.

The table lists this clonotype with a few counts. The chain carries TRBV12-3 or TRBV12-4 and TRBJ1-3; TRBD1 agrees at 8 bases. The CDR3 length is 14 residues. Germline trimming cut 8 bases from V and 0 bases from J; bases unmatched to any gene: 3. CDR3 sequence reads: CASGTGTSGNTIYF. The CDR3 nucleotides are TGTGCCAGCGGGACAGGAACCTCTGGAAACACCATATATTTT.

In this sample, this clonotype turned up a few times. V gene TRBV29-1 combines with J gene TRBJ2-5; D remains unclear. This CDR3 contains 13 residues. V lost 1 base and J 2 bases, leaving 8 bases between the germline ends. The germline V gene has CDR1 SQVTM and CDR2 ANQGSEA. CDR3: CSVEGLGQETQYF. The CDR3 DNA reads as TGCAGCGTTGAAGGTTTGGGGCAAGAGACCCAGTACTTC.

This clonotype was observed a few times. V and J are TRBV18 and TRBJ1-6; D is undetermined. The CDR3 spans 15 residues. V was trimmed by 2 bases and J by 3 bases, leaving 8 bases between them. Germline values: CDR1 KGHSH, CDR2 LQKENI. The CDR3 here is CASSPLGVYNSPLHF. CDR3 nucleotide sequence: TGTGCCAGCTCACCATTGGGAGTCTATAATTCACCCCTCCACTTT.

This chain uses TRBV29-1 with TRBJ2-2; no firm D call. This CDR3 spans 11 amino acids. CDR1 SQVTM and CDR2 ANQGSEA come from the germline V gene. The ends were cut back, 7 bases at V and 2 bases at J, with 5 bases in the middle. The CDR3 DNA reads TGCAGCGCGGCCAACACCGGGGAGCTGTTTTTT. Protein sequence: CSAANTGELFF.

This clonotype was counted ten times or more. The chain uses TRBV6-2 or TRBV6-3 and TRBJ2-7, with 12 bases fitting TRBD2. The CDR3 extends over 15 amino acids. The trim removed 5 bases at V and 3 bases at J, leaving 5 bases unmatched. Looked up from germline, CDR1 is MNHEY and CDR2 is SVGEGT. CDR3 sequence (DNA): TGTGCCAGCAGTGCCGGACTAGCGGGACTCTACGAGCAGTACTTC. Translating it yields CASSAGLAGLYEQYF.

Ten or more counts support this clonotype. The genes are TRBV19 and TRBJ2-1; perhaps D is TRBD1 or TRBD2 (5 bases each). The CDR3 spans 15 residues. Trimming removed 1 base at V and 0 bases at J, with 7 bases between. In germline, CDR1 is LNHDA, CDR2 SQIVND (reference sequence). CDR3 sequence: CASSIGGTSYNEQFF. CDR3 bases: TGTGCCAGTAGTATAGGGGGGACCTCCTACAATGAGCAGTTCTTC. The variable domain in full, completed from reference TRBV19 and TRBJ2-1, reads DGGITQSPKYLFRKEGQNVTLSCEQNLNHDAMYWYRQDPGQGLRLIYYSQIVNDFQKGDIAEGYSVSREKKESFPLTVTSAQKNPTAFYLCASSIGGTSYNEQFFGPGTRLTVL.